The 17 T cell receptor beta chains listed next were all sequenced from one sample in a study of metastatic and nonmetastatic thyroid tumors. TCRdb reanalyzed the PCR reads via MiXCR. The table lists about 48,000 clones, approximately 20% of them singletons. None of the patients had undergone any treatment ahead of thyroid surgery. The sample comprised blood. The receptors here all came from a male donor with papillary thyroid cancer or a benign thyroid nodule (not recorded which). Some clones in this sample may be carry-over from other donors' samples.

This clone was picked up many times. CDR3 sequence: CASSQGGQGGNQPQHF. For the CDR3, the DNA is TGCGCCAGCAGCCAGGGGGGACAGGGTGGGAATCAGCCCCAGCATTTT. The chain is built from TRBV4-1 and TRBJ1-5, with 9 bases matching TRBD1. Looked up from germline, CDR1 is MGHRA and CDR2 is YSYEKL. V gave up 3 bases and J gave up 4 bases; unmatched junction bases: 7. This CDR3 comprises 16 residues.

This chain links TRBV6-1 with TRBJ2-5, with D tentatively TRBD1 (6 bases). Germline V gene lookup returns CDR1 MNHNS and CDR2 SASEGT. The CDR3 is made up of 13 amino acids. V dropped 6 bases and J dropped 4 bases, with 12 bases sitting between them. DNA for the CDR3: TGTGCCAGCAGACAACAGGGAGTAGAGACCCAGTACTTC. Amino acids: CASRQQGVETQYF.

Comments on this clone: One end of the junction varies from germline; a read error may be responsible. CDR3 bases: TGTGTCAGCAGTGGACAGGGGGCGACCTGGGAGCTGTTTTTT. Translation gives CVSSGQGATWELFF. The chain couples TRBV11-3 to TRBJ2-2; 11 nucleotides agree with TRBD1. The CDR3 runs to 14 residues. Germline CDR1 SGHNT, CDR2 YENEEA.

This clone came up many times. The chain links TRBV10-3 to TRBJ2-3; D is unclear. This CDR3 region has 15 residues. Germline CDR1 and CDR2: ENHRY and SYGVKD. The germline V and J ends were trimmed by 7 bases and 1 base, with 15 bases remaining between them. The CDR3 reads CAITPNGYRTDTQYF. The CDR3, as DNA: TGTGCCATCACCCCAAACGGCTATCGCACAGATACGCAGTATTTT.

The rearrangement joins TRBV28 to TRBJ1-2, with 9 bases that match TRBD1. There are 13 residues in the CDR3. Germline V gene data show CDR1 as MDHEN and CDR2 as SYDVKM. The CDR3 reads CDSGTGSNYGYTF. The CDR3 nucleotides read TGTGACTCTGGGACAGGGTCCAACTATGGCTACACCTTC.

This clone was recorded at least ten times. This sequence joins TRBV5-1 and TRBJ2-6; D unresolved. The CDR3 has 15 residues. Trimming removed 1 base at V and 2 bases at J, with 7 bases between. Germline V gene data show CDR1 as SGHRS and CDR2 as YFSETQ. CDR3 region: CASSLSTAGANVLTF. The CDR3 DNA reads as TGCGCCAGCAGCTTGAGTACCGCTGGGGCCAACGTCCTGACTTTC.

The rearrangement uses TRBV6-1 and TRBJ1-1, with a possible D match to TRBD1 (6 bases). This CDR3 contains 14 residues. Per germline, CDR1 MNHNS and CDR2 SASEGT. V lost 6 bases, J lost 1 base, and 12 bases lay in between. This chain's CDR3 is CASSRTAENTEAFF. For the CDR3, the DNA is TGTGCCAGCAGCCGGACAGCCGAGAACACTGAAGCTTTCTTT.

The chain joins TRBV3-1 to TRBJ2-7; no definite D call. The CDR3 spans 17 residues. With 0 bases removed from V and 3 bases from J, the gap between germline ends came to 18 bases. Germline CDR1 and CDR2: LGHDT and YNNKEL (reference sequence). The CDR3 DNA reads TGTGCCAGCAGCCAAGATTCAAGACGCACCTTGGACTACGAGCAGTACTTC. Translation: CASSQDSRRTLDYEQYF.

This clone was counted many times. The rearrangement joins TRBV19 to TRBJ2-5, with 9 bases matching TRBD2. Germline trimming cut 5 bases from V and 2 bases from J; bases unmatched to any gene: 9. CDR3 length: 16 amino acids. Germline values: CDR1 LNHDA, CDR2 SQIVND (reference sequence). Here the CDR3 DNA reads TGTGCCAGTAGTGATTCCCTCCTAGCGGGACAAGAGACCCAGTACTTC. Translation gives CASSDSLLAGQETQYF.

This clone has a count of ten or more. CDR3 sequence reads: CASSPLLAQREGLHEQYF. The CDR3 nucleotides read TGTGCCAGCAGCCCTCTGCTAGCCCAGCGGGAGGGCCTCCACGAGCAGTACTTC. The chain recombines TRBV6-2 or TRBV6-3 with TRBJ2-7, with 10 bases lining up with TRBD2. Trimming at V came to 6 bases and at J to 5 bases, leaving 19 bases not matched to a gene. CDR1 and CDR2 from the germline V gene are MNHEY and SVGEGT. The CDR3 sequence is 18 residues long.

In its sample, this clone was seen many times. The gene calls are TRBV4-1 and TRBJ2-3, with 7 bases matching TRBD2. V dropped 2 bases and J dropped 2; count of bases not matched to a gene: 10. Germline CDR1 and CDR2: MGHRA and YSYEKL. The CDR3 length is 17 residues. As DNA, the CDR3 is TGCGCCAGCAGCCAAAGGGCTAGCGGAGGTTACACAGATACGCAGTATTTT. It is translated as CASSQRASGGYTDTQYF.

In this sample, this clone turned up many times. The CDR3 sequence is CASSFGDSTEAFF. Written as DNA, the CDR3 is TGTGCCAGCAGCTTCGGGGATAGCACTGAAGCTTTCTTT. V gene TRBV7-9 combines with J gene TRBJ1-1; D ambiguous. V lost 3 bases to trimming and J lost 4 bases, with 9 bases between them. Per germline, CDR1 SEHNR and CDR2 FQNEAQ (reference sequence). The CDR3 length is 13 residues.

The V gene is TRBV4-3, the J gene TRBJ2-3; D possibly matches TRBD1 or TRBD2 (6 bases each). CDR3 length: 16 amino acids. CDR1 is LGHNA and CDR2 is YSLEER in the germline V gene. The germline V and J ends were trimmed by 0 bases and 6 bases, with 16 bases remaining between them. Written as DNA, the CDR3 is TGCGCCAGCAGCCAAGATTGGGGGGCGTCCGGGGATACGCAGTATTTT. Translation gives CASSQDWGASGDTQYF.

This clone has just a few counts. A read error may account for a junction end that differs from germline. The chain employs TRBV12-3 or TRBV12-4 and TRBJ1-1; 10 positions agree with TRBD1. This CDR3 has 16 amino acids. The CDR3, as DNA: TGTGCCAGCAGGGCACCGGGACAGGGGCCCGAGCCCGAAGATTTCTTT. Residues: CASRAPGQGPEPEDFF.

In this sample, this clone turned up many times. In nucleotides, the CDR3 is TGTGCCAGCAGCTTGACCGGGACGCGGGGCGAGCAGTACTTC. Translating gives CASSLTGTRGEQYF. The rearrangement links TRBV13 to TRBJ2-7; a possible D gene is TRBD2 (6 bases). CDR3 size: 14 residues. Germline V CDR1 and CDR2: PRHDT, FYEKMQ (reference sequence). Trimming stripped 3 bases from V and 6 bases from J, with 15 bases between.

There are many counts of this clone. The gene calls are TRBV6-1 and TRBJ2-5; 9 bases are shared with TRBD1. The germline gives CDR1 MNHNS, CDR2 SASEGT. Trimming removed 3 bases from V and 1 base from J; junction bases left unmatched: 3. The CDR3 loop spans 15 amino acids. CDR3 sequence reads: CASSEAQGAQETQYF. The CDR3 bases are TGTGCCAGCAGTGAGGCACAGGGGGCCCAAGAGACCCAGTACTTC.

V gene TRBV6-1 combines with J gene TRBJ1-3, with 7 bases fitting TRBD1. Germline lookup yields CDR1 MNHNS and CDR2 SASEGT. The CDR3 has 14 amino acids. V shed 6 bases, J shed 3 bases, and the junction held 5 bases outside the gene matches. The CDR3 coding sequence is TGTGCCAGCAGATCGCGGGACAGTGGAAACACCATATATTTT. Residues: CASRSRDSGNTIYF.